Each of the 15 T cell receptor beta chains below was sequenced from the same sample in a study of shared clonotypes between healthy human individuals. Here immunoSEQ multiplex PCR was the method, and the copy in TCRdb shows in-frame clones only, minus some. The repertoire holds some 2,100,000 clones, about 94% seen once, with 0.13% in the top ten. Sequencing was carried out using naive CD4+ T cells sorted from blood. The subset is: CD45RA+ positively selected. The receptors here all came from a man between 18 and 29 years old in good health.

The gene calls are TRBV5-1 and TRBJ1-4, with D hard to call. The CDR3 length is 16 residues. V was cut by 0 bases and J by 6 bases, with 15 bases left in between. The germline gives CDR1 SGHRS, CDR2 YFSETQ. The CDR3 coding sequence is TGCGCCAGCAGCTTGGCAGTGGGTATGAGGGATGAAAAACTGTTTTTT. Protein: CASSLAVGMRDEKLFF. The full variable domain, in which reference TRBV5-1 and TRBJ1-4 provide the parts outside the CDR3, is KAGVTQTPRYLIKTRGQQVTLSCSPISGHRSVSWYQQTPGQGLQFLFEYFSETQRNKGNFPGRFSGRQFSNSRSEMNVSTLELGDSALYLCASSLAVGMRDEKLFFGSGTQLSVL.

The chain couples TRBV19 to TRBJ2-5; tentative D call: TRBD1 (7 bases). Between the trimmed V and J ends, which lost 5 bases and 5 bases, there was a span of 12 bases. This CDR3 is 13 amino acids long. Germline V CDR1 and CDR2: LNHDA, SQIVND (reference sequence). CDR3 sequence reads: CASSDQGGETQYF. The CDR3 DNA follows: TGTGCCAGTAGTGACCAGGGGGGTGAGACCCAGTACTTC.

The table lists this clone with a count of one. This chain joins TRBV6-5 and TRBJ1-5; the D is unclear. This CDR3 has 15 amino acids. V dropped 0 bases and J dropped 6 bases, with 12 bases sitting between them. Germline V gene lookup returns CDR1 MNHEY and CDR2 SVGAGI. Here the CDR3 reads CASSYSRSGSQPQHF. In DNA form, the CDR3 reads TGTGCCAGCAGTTACTCGCGTTCGGGGTCTCAGCCCCAGCATTTT.

The chain joins TRBV5-6 to TRBJ1-2; no clear D gene. V shed 5 bases and J shed 4 bases, with 15 bases lying between them. The CDR3 covers 14 residues. Germline V gene sequence: CDR1 SGHDT, CDR2 YYEEEE. The CDR3 nucleotides read TGTGCCAGCAGTTCCCCCTCGTGGAGCTATGGCTACACCTTC. Protein sequence: CASSSPSWSYGYTF. The full variable domain, its missing parts supplied by reference TRBV5-6 and TRBJ1-2, is DAGVTQSPTHLIKTRGQQVTLRCSPKSGHDTVSWYQQALGQGPQFIFQYYEEEERQRGNFPDRFSGHQFPNYSSELNVNALLLGDSALYLCASSSPSWSYGYTFGSGTRLTVV.

In the case of this clone: Germline and junction disagree at one end, which may indicate a read error. V is TRBV7-7 and J is TRBJ2-6; no clear D gene. The CDR3 runs 16 residues. In germline, CDR1 is SSHAT, CDR2 FNYEAQ (reference sequence). The CDR3 here is CASSLDATPGANVLTF. CDR3 DNA: TGTGCTAGCAGCTTAGATGCAACTCCTGGGGCCAACGTCCTGACTTTC.

CDR3 protein: CASSSLRPTSSTDTQYF. For the CDR3, the DNA is TGCGCCAGCAGCTCACTACGACCAACCTCTTCCACAGATACGCAGTATTTT. The chain uses TRBV5-1 and TRBJ2-3; D not certain. The CDR3 sequence is 17 residues long. Germline lookup yields CDR1 SGHRS and CDR2 YFSETQ. Trimming stripped 3 bases from V and 2 bases from J, with 19 bases between. The entire variable domain, with the rest obtained from reference TRBV5-1 and TRBJ2-3, is as follows: KAGVTQTPRYLIKTRGQQVTLSCSPISGHRSVSWYQQTPGQGLQFLFEYFSETQRNKGNFPGRFSGRQFSNSRSEMNVSTLELGDSALYLCASSSLRPTSSTDTQYFGPGTRLTVL.

About this clone: Other DNA sequences in the sample encode the same CDR3. The chain carries TRBV6-5 and TRBJ2-3; possibly TRBD1 or TRBD2 for D (5 bases each). The CDR3 is 15 amino acids. Trimming removed 2 bases from V and 0 bases from J, with 9 bases in between. Germline V gene lookup returns CDR1 MNHEY and CDR2 SVGAGI. The DNA of the CDR3 is TGTGCCAGCAGTTACGGGGGTCCTAGCACAGATACGCAGTATTTT. This sequence encodes CASSYGGPSTDTQYF.

This chain links TRBV18 with TRBJ2-6, with 11 bases matching TRBD1. This CDR3 is built from 18 residues. V shed 3 bases and J 4 bases; nucleotides not matched to a gene: 8. Germline CDR1 reads KGHSH; CDR2 reads LQKENI. CDR3 DNA sequence: TGTGCCAGCTCACCGTTTCAGGACAGGGGGCTCGGGGCCAACGTCCTGACTTTC. This sequence encodes CASSPFQDRGLGANVLTF. Complete variable domain (other parts from reference TRBV18 and TRBJ2-6): NAGVMQNPRHLVRRRGQEARLRCSPMKGHSHVYWYRQLPEEGLKFMVYLQKENIIDESGMPKERFSAEFPKEGPSILRIQQVVRGDSAAYFCASSPFQDRGLGANVLTFGAGSRLTVL.

This chain uses TRBV2 with TRBJ1-5; 7 bases map to TRBD1. Losses at the gene ends were 7 bases for V and 4 bases for J; bases not matched to a gene: 10. This CDR3 is built from 15 residues. Germline V gives CDR1 SNHLY, CDR2 FYNNEI. The CDR3 here is CASTASGQSNQPQHF. CDR3 nucleotides: TGTGCCAGCACCGCTTCGGGACAGAGTAATCAGCCCCAGCATTTT.

Points on this clone: Distinct nucleotide sequences in the sample also encode this CDR3. This chain links TRBV18 with TRBJ2-3; D unresolved. Per germline, CDR1 KGHSH and CDR2 LQKENI. V was cut by 0 bases and J by 3 bases, with 7 bases left in between. The CDR3 is made up of 14 amino acids. The CDR3 is CASSPPSKTDTQYF. The CDR3 DNA reads as TGTGCCAGCTCACCACCGTCCAAGACAGATACGCAGTATTTT.

This chain joins TRBV28 and TRBJ2-3, with D hard to call. Germline V gives CDR1 MDHEN, CDR2 SYDVKM. V gave up 6 bases and J gave up 0 bases, with 4 bases separating them. The CDR3 loop spans 12 amino acids. CDR3 residues: CASRGSTDTQYF. Written as DNA, the CDR3 is TGTGCCAGCAGAGGGAGCACAGATACGCAGTATTTT.

V gene TRBV19 combines with J gene TRBJ1-2; TRBD1 agrees at 9 bases. Per the germline V gene, CDR1 is LNHDA and CDR2 is SQIVND (reference sequence). With V trimmed by 6 bases and J by 8 bases, 10 bases remained unmatched. CDR3 length: 14 amino acids. This chain's CDR3 is CASRTPGQGYGYTF. The DNA of the CDR3 is TGTGCCAGTAGAACTCCGGGACAGGGTTACGGCTACACCTTC.

J is TRBJ2-6 and V is TRBV6-6, with D perhaps matching TRBD1 (6 bases). Per germline, CDR1 MNHNY and CDR2 SVGAGI (reference sequence). CDR3 length equals 15 residues. Trimming removed 5 bases from V and 4 bases from J, with 12 bases in between. The CDR3, as DNA: TGTGCCAGCAGTACCTCAGGGGCCGGGGCCAACGTCCTGACTTTC. As protein: CASSTSGAGANVLTF.

The J gene is TRBJ2-5, the V gene TRBV6-5; no firm D call. CDR1 is MNHEY, CDR2 SVGAGI, per germline. The CDR3 contains 12 residues. V gave up 6 bases and J gave up 2 bases, with 7 bases separating them. This chain's CDR3 is CASSHLQETQYF. CDR3 coding DNA: TGTGCCAGCAGCCACCTTCAAGAGACCCAGTACTTC.

The rearrangement links TRBV7-8 to TRBJ2-2; D gene uncertain. V gave up 1 base and J gave up 4 bases, with 13 bases separating them. Germline CDR1 reads SGHVS; CDR2 reads FQNEAQ. The CDR3 runs 16 residues. Here the CDR3 DNA reads TGTGCCAGCAGCTTAGTCGGTGGGGTACTCACCGGGGAGCTGTTTTTT. Encoded protein: CASSLVGGVLTGELFF.